This T cell receptor beta chain came from a study of beta chain features in type 1 diabetes. Study as a whole: Across all samples, fewer than 120,000,000 sorted cells were examined. Study results and caveats: Sampled from patients, naive, central memory and Treg TCRB repertoires appeared more similar than those sampled from healthy donors. In every one of the four CD4+ subsets, TCRB CDR3s were moderately but significantly shorter in Type 1 diabetes patients.

Germline loops: CDR1 LNHDA, CDR2 SQIVND (reference sequence). V gave up 7 bases and J gave up 6 bases, with 17 bases separating them. The CDR3 consists of 14 residues. Expressed TCRB transcripts were sequenced because the entire RNA isolate underwent reverse transcription. The repertoire was sequenced with immunoSEQ multiplex PCR; TCRdb's copy has only in-frame clones and lacks some. The sample holds 160,000 or so clones, roughly 10% seen once. Isolation of CD4+ naive, central memory, regulatory and stem cell-like memory cells was achieved by sorting via CD45RO/CCR7/CD25/CD127/CD95/CD27. Over 95% purity was reached by all sorted populations. A few counts support this clone. Antigen specificity is unknown.

V usage is TRBV19 and J usage is TRBJ2-3; D may be TRBD2 (5 bases). The TCR comes from a woman aged 25 to 45 with type 1 diabetes. Sequencing was carried out using central memory CD4+ T cells from blood. CDR3 in DNA: TGTGCCAGTATGCCTAGAGCGGTCGGCGATACGCAGTATTTT. It specifies CASMPRAVGDTQYF.